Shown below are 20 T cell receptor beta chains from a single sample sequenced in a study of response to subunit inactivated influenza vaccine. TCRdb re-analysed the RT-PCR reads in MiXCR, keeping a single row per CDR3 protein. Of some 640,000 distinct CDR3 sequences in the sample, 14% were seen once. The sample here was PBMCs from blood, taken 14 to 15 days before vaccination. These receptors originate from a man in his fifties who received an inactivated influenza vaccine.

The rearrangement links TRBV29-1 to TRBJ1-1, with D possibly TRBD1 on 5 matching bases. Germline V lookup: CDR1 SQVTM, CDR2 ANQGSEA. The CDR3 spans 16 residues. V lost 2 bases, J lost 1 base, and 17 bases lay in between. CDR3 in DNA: TGCAGCGTTGAAAGTTCTCAAGACAGAGCGAACACTGAAGCTTTCTTT. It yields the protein CSVESSQDRANTEAFF.

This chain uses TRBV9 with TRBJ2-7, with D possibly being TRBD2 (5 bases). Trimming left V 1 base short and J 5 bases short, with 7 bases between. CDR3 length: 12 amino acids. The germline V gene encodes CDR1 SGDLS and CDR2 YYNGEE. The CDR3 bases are TGTGCCAGCAGCGTAACCGGGGACGAGCAGTACTTC. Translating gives CASSVTGDEQYF.

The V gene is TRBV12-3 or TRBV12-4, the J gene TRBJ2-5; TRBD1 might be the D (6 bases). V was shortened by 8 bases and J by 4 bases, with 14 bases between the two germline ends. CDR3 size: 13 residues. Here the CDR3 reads CASGLQGSETQYF. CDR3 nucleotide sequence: TGTGCCAGCGGGCTACAGGGTTCAGAGACCCAGTACTTC.

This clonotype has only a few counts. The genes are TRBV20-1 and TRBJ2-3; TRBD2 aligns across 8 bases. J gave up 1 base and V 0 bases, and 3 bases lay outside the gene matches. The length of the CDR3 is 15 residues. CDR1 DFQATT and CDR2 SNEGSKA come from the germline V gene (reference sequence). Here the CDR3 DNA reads TGCAGTGCTAGAGATCCTAGCGGGCGCACAGATACGCAGTATTTT. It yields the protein CSARDPSGRTDTQYF.

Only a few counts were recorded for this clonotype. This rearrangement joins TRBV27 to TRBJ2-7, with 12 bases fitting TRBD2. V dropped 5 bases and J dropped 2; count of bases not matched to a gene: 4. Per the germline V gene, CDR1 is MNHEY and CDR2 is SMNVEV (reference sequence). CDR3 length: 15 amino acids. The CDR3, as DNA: TGTGCCAGCAGTAACCTAGCGGGAGGGCCCTACGAGCAGTACTTC. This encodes CASSNLAGGPYEQYF.

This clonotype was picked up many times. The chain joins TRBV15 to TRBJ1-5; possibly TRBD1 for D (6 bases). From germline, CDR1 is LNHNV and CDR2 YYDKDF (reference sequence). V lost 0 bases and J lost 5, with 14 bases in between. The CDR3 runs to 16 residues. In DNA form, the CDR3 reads TGTGCCACCAGCAGAGATCGGTCAGGGGCCCATCAGCCCCAGCATTTT. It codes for CATSRDRSGAHQPQHF.

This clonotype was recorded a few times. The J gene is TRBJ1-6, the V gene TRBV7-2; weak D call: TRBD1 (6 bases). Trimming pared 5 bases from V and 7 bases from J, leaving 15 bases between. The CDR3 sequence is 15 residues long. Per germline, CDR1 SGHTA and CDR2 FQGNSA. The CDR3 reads CASSTAGVGNSPLHF. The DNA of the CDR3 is TGTGCCAGCAGCACCGCAGGGGTTGGCAATTCACCCCTCCACTTT.

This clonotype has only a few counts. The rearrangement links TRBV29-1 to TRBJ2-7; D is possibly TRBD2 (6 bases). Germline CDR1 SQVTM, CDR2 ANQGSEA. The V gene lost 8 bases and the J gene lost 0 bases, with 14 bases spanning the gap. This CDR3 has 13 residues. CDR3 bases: TGCAGCATCACGGGACTCAACTCCTACGAGCAGTACTTC. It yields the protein CSITGLNSYEQYF.

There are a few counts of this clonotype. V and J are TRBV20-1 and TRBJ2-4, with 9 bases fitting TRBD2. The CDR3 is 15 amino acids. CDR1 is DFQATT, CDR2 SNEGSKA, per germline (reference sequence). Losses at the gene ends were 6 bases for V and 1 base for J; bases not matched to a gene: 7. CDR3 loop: CSAGLARGAKNIQYF. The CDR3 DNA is TGCAGTGCCGGACTAGCGAGGGGGGCCAAAAACATTCAGTACTTC.

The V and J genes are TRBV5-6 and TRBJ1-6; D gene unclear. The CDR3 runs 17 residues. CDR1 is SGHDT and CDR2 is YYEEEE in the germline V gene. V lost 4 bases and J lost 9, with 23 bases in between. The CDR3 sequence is CASSLPRSGEVSSPLHF. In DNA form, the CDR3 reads TGTGCCAGCAGCCTACCACGTTCAGGTGAAGTAAGTTCACCCCTCCACTTT.

The CDR3 is CASSYGTGRFGYTF. CDR3 DNA sequence: TGTGCCAGCAGTTACGGGACAGGGCGCTTCGGCTACACCTTC. The chain couples TRBV6-5 to TRBJ1-2, with 9 bases lining up with TRBD1. With 2 bases clipped from V and 8 bases from J, the junction kept 6 bases outside the gene matches. The CDR3 totals 14 residues. Germline lookup yields CDR1 MNHEY and CDR2 SVGAGI.

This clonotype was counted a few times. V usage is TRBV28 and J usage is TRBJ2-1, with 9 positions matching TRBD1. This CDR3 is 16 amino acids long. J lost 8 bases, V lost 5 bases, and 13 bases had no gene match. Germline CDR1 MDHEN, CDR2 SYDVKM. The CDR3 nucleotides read TGTGCCAGCAGTGTCCTCCGGGACAGGGAAGGTTATGAGCAGTTCTTC. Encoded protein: CASSVLRDREGYEQFF.

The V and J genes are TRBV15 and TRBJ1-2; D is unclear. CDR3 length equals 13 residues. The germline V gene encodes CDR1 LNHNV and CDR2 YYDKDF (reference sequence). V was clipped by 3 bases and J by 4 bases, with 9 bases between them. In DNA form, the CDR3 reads TGTGCCACCAGCAGCTTCGACTTCTATGGCTACACCTTC. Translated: CATSSFDFYGYTF.

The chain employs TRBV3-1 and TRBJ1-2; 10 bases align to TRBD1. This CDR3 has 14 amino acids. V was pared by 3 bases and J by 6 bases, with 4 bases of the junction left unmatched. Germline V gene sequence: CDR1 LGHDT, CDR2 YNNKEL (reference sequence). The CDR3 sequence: CASSQTGGRNGYTF. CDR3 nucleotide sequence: TGTGCCAGCAGCCAGACAGGGGGCCGAAATGGCTACACCTTC. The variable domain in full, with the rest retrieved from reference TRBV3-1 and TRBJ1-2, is DTAVSQTPKYLVTQMGNDKSIKCEQNLGHDTMYWYKQDSKKFLKIMFSYNNKELIINETVPNRFSPKSPDKAHLNLHINSLELGDSAVYFCASSQTGGRNGYTFGSGTRLTVV.

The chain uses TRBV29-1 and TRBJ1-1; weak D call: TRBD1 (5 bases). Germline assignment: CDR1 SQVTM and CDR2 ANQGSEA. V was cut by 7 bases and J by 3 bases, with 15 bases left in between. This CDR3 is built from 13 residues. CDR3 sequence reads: CSAVGLGDTEAFF. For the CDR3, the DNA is TGCAGCGCTGTGGGACTGGGGGACACTGAAGCTTTCTTT.

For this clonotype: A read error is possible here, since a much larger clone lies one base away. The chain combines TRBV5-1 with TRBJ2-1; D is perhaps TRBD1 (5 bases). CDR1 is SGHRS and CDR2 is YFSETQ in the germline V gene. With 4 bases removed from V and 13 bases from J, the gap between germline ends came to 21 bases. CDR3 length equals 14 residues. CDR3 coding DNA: TGCGCCAGCAGCCTGAGAAGGGGCGAAGAGACCCAGTTCTTC. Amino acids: CASSLRRGEETQFF.

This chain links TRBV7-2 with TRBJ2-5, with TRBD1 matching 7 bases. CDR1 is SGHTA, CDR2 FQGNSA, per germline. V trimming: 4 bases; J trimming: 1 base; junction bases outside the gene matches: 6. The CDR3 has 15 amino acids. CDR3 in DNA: TGTGCCAGCAGCTCGACGACAGGGCTCCAAGAGACCCAGTACTTC. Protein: CASSSTTGLQETQYF.

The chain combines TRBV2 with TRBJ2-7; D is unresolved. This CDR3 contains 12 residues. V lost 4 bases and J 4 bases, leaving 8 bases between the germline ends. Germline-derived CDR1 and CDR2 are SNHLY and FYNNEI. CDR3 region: CASSVHSYEQYF. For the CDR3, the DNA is TGTGCCAGCAGTGTACACTCTTACGAGCAGTACTTC.

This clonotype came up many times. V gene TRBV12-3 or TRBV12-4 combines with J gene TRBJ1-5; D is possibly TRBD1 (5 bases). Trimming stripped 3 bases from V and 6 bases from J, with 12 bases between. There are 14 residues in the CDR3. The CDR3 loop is CASSFVGQGQPQHF. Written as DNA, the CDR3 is TGTGCCAGCAGTTTCGTAGGGCAGGGTCAGCCCCAGCATTTT.

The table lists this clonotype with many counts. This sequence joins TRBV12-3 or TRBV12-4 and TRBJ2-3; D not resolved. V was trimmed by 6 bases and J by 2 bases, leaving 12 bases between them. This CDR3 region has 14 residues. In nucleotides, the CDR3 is TGTGCCAGCAGCCCTGCTGGGTTCACAGATACGCAGTATTTT. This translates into CASSPAGFTDTQYF.